These 18 T cell receptor beta chains originate from one sample sequenced in a study of graft-versus-host responses after intestinal transplantation. Their antigens are not known. Assay: immunoSEQ multiplex PCR; the TCRdb copy retains only in-frame clones and omits some. This sample has 80,000 to 95,000 clones, with about 88% found just once. Sequences were derived from unstimulated CD4+ T cells sorted from spleen or lymph node cells, sampled before transplant. The receptors come from a human donor who was the organ donor for an intestinal transplant.

This chain links TRBV5-1 with TRBJ1-4, with D tentatively TRBD1 (5 bases). Looked up from germline, CDR1 is SGHRS and CDR2 is YFSETQ. This CDR3 has 15 amino acids. Trimming cost V 1 base and J 8 bases, with 15 bases left between them. The CDR3 nucleotides read TGCGCCAGCAGCTTGAGGCCCGGGGGTGGGGAAAAACTGTTTTTT. This codes for CASSLRPGGGEKLFF.

This clone was observed a handful of times. V usage is TRBV4-1 and J usage is TRBJ1-3; the D gene is possibly TRBD1 (6 bases). The CDR3 extends over 15 amino acids. The V gene's germline CDR1 is MGHRA and CDR2 YSYEKL. The V gene lost 4 bases and the J gene lost 0 bases, with 10 bases spanning the gap. The CDR3: CASSPLGGSGNTIYF. CDR3 DNA: TGCGCCAGCAGCCCCCTAGGGGGCTCTGGAAACACCATATATTTT.

The chain links TRBV6-5 to TRBJ2-4, with 7 nucleotides matching TRBD2. The CDR3 consists of 16 residues. The ends lost 0 bases at V and 6 bases at J; junction bases unmatched: 8. The V gene's germline CDR1 is MNHEY and CDR2 SVGAGI. In DNA, the CDR3 is TGTGCCAGCAGTTACTCGATTCTAGCGGATAGAAACATTCAGTACTTC. Translation: CASSYSILADRNIQYF.

The chain couples TRBV7-9 to TRBJ2-7; D is possibly TRBD1 (6 bases). Trimming left V 1 base short and J 7 bases short, with 17 bases between. The CDR3 totals 15 residues. From germline, CDR1 is SEHNR and CDR2 FQNEAQ (reference sequence). Here the CDR3 reads CASSLEDRGLVEQYF. CDR3 DNA: TGTGCCAGCAGCTTAGAGGACAGAGGCCTGGTGGAGCAGTACTTC.

The chain couples TRBV7-6 to TRBJ2-3, with D perhaps matching TRBD2 (6 bases). CDR1 and CDR2 (germline): SGHVS, FNYEAQ. Trimming removed 4 bases at V and 3 bases at J, with 17 bases between. The CDR3 is 16 residues long. Here the CDR3 reads CASSSRTTTSTDTQYF. CDR3 nucleotides: TGTGCCAGCAGCTCCCGGACTACCACGTCAACAGATACGCAGTATTTT. The full variable domain, with the rest looked up from reference TRBV7-6 and TRBJ2-3, is GAGVSQSPRYKVTKRGQDVALRCDPISGHVSLYWYRQALGQGPEFLTYFNYEAQQDKSGLPNDRFSAERPEGSISTLTIQRTEQRDSAMYRCASSSRTTTSTDTQYFGPGTRLTVL.

CDR3 region: CASSLRSLAGPTYTQYF. The DNA for the CDR3 is TGTGCCAGCAGCTTGCGAAGTCTAGCGGGACCCACTTATACGCAGTATTTT. The chain couples TRBV5-4 to TRBJ2-3; 9 nucleotides line up with TRBD2. The CDR3 contains 17 residues. Germline assignment: CDR1 SGHNT and CDR2 YYREEE (reference sequence). Trimming cost V 1 base and J 7 bases; bases outside gene matches: 13.

This clone was seen only once. The chain couples TRBV10-3 to TRBJ1-5, with a tentative D call TRBD1 (5 bases). This CDR3 spans 13 amino acids. Germline CDR1 is ENHRY and CDR2 is SYGVKD. V lost 3 bases and J 2 bases, leaving 5 bases between the germline ends. CDR3 region: CAISDRGNQPQHF. The DNA of the CDR3 is TGTGCCATCAGTGACAGGGGCAATCAGCCCCAGCATTTT.

In this sample, this clone turned up once. The chain is built from TRBV6-5 and TRBJ2-2, with TRBD1 identical over 9 bases. CDR3 length: 14 residues. CDR1 and CDR2 from the germline V gene are MNHEY and SVGAGI. V lost 4 bases to trimming and J lost 6 bases; unmatched junction nucleotides: 3. CDR3 in DNA: TGTGCCAGCAGTTCCGACAGGGGGGCCGGGGAGCTGTTTTTT. Translation gives CASSSDRGAGELFF.

The chain joins TRBV5-8 to TRBJ1-5, with 8 bases aligning to TRBD1. V dropped 0 bases and J dropped 6; count of bases not matched to a gene: 11. Germline V lookup: CDR1 SGHTS, CDR2 YDEGEE. The CDR3 is made up of 17 amino acids. DNA of the CDR3: TGTGCCAGCAGCTTGGGGGCCGGGACAGGCTGGGGTCAGCCCCAGCATTTT. Its protein product is CASSLGAGTGWGQPQHF.

J is TRBJ1-4 and V is TRBV28; D gene unclear. V lost 5 bases and J 4 bases, leaving 11 bases between the germline ends. Looked up from germline, CDR1 is MDHEN and CDR2 is SYDVKM. The CDR3 runs 14 residues. This CDR3 is CASSPTPRNEKLFF. The CDR3 DNA reads as TGTGCCAGCAGTCCGACACCCCGTAATGAAAAACTGTTTTTT.

For this clone: The CDR3 ends on some other residue instead of the conserved phenylalanine or tryptophan, so this is likely a read error. The DNA is left out, because the CDR3 cannot be placed on it with certainty; the CDR3 is given as TCRdb lists it. The chain joins TRBV6-5 to TRBJ2-7; no check of the table's D call, TRBD1, against the DNA was made. The germline V gene encodes CDR1 MNHEY and CDR2 SVGAGI. The CDR3 comprises 12 residues, both ends counted. CDR3: CASSYVQGQLVS.

The gene calls are TRBV6-5 and TRBJ2-1; weak D call: TRBD2 (6 bases). Germline V gene data show CDR1 as MNHEY and CDR2 as SVGAGI. The CDR3 runs to 14 residues. Trimming pared 6 bases from V and 11 bases from J, leaving 20 bases between. The CDR3 sequence: CASRRLPETRQQFF. CDR3 bases: TGTGCCAGCAGACGATTACCGGAGACTAGGCAGCAGTTCTTC.

This chain joins TRBV10-1 and TRBJ1-5; no firm D call. Germline CDR1 WNHNN, CDR2 SYGVQD (reference sequence). Trimming took 8 bases from V and 4 from J, leaving 15 bases between them. This CDR3 contains 14 residues. The CDR3 DNA reads TGCGCCAGCCCTGCCGTGGGCTCGAATCAGCCCCAGCATTTT. This encodes CASPAVGSNQPQHF.

This chain's CDR3 is CASSEPYSAYSYNSPLHF. CDR3 nucleotides: TGTGCCAGCAGTGAACCCTACAGTGCCTACTCCTATAATTCACCCCTCCACTTT. The rearrangement joins TRBV6-1 to TRBJ1-6; no clear D. CDR1 and CDR2 (germline): MNHNS, SASEGT. CDR3 size: 18 residues. V lost 2 bases to trimming and J lost 0 bases, with 14 bases between them.

This chain uses TRBV4-2 with TRBJ2-7; D is undetermined. Deletions cut 4 bases from V and 0 bases from J, with 16 bases between. The CDR3 totals 16 residues. Germline V CDR1 and CDR2: LGHNA, YNFKEQ. In DNA form, the CDR3 reads TGTGCCAGCAGCCCTCAGGCCGCGAGTAGCTCCTACGAGCAGTACTTC. Protein product: CASSPQAASSSYEQYF.

The chain employs TRBV15 and TRBJ2-1; 9 bases fit TRBD2. Germline trimming cut 5 bases from V and 6 bases from J; bases unmatched to any gene: 8. The CDR3 covers 15 residues. From germline, CDR1 is LNHNV and CDR2 YYDKDF (reference sequence). The CDR3 DNA is TGTGCCACCAGCCCCGGGGGGCGGGGGGGCAATGAGCAGTTCTTC. Translation: CATSPGGRGGNEQFF.

The chain is built from TRBV30 and TRBJ1-1; D gene ambiguous. The CDR3 is made up of 12 amino acids. Trimming removed 2 bases at V and 10 bases at J, with 14 bases between. Germline V lookup: CDR1 GTSNPN, CDR2 SVGIG (reference sequence). This CDR3 is CAWSRTRAVAFF. CDR3 in DNA: TGTGCCTGGAGTAGGACGAGGGCGGTAGCTTTCTTT.

The rearrangement uses TRBV2 and TRBJ2-1, with D unresolved. The CDR3 contains 16 residues. Between the trimmed V and J ends, which lost 0 bases and 9 bases, there was a span of 18 bases. CDR1 is SNHLY and CDR2 is FYNNEI in the germline V gene. The CDR3 DNA follows: TGTGCCAGCAGTGAAGCCCTCACCCACTCGCGGCCTGAGCAGTTCTTC. Translated, it gives CASSEALTHSRPEQFF.